The clone carrying this TCR beta chain is medium-sized (0.01 to 0.1%) within its sample. Germline CDR1 KGHSH, CDR2 LQKENI. The CDR3 has 11 amino acids. V was trimmed by 4 bases and J by 7 bases, leaving 7 bases between them. Source study methods: Nucleated cell number was recorded as an estimate derived from reference gene primer amplification. Sequencing was performed with immunoSEQ multiplex PCR; in TCRdb, only in-frame clones are kept and a portion is missing. V, J and clone size were drawn from that table, and D and trimming were deduced from the DNA. Of 3,500 to 4,000 clones listed, 65% to 80% are singletons. The data stem from a study of blood T cell repertoires in COVID-19. Study-wide context: Acute and convalescent COVID-19 specimens originated in the United States, Italy and Spain.

This receptor was identified in a human donor in a cohort sampled during active COVID-19. The chain joins TRBV18 to TRBJ1-1, with D possibly matching TRBD1 (5 bases). Specimen: peripheral blood. The CDR3 sequence: CASSRGDEAFF. The DNA of the CDR3 is TGTGCCAGCTCACGGGGGGATGAAGCTTTCTTT.